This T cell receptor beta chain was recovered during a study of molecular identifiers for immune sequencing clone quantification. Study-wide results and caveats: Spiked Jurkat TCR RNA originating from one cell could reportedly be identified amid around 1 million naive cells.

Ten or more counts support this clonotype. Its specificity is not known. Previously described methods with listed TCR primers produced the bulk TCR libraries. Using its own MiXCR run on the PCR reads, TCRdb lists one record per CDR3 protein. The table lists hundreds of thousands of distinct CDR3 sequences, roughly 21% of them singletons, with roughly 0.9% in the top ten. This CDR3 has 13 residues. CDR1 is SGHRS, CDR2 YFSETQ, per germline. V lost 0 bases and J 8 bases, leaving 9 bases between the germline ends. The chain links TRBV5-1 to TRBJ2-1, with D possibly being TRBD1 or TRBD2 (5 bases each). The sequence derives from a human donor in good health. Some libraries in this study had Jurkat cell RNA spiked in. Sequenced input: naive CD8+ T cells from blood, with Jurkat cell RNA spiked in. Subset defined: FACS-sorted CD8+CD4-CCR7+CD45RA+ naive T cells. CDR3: CASSLVGDHEQFF. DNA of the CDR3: TGCGCCAGCAGCTTGGTTGGGGACCATGAGCAGTTCTTC.